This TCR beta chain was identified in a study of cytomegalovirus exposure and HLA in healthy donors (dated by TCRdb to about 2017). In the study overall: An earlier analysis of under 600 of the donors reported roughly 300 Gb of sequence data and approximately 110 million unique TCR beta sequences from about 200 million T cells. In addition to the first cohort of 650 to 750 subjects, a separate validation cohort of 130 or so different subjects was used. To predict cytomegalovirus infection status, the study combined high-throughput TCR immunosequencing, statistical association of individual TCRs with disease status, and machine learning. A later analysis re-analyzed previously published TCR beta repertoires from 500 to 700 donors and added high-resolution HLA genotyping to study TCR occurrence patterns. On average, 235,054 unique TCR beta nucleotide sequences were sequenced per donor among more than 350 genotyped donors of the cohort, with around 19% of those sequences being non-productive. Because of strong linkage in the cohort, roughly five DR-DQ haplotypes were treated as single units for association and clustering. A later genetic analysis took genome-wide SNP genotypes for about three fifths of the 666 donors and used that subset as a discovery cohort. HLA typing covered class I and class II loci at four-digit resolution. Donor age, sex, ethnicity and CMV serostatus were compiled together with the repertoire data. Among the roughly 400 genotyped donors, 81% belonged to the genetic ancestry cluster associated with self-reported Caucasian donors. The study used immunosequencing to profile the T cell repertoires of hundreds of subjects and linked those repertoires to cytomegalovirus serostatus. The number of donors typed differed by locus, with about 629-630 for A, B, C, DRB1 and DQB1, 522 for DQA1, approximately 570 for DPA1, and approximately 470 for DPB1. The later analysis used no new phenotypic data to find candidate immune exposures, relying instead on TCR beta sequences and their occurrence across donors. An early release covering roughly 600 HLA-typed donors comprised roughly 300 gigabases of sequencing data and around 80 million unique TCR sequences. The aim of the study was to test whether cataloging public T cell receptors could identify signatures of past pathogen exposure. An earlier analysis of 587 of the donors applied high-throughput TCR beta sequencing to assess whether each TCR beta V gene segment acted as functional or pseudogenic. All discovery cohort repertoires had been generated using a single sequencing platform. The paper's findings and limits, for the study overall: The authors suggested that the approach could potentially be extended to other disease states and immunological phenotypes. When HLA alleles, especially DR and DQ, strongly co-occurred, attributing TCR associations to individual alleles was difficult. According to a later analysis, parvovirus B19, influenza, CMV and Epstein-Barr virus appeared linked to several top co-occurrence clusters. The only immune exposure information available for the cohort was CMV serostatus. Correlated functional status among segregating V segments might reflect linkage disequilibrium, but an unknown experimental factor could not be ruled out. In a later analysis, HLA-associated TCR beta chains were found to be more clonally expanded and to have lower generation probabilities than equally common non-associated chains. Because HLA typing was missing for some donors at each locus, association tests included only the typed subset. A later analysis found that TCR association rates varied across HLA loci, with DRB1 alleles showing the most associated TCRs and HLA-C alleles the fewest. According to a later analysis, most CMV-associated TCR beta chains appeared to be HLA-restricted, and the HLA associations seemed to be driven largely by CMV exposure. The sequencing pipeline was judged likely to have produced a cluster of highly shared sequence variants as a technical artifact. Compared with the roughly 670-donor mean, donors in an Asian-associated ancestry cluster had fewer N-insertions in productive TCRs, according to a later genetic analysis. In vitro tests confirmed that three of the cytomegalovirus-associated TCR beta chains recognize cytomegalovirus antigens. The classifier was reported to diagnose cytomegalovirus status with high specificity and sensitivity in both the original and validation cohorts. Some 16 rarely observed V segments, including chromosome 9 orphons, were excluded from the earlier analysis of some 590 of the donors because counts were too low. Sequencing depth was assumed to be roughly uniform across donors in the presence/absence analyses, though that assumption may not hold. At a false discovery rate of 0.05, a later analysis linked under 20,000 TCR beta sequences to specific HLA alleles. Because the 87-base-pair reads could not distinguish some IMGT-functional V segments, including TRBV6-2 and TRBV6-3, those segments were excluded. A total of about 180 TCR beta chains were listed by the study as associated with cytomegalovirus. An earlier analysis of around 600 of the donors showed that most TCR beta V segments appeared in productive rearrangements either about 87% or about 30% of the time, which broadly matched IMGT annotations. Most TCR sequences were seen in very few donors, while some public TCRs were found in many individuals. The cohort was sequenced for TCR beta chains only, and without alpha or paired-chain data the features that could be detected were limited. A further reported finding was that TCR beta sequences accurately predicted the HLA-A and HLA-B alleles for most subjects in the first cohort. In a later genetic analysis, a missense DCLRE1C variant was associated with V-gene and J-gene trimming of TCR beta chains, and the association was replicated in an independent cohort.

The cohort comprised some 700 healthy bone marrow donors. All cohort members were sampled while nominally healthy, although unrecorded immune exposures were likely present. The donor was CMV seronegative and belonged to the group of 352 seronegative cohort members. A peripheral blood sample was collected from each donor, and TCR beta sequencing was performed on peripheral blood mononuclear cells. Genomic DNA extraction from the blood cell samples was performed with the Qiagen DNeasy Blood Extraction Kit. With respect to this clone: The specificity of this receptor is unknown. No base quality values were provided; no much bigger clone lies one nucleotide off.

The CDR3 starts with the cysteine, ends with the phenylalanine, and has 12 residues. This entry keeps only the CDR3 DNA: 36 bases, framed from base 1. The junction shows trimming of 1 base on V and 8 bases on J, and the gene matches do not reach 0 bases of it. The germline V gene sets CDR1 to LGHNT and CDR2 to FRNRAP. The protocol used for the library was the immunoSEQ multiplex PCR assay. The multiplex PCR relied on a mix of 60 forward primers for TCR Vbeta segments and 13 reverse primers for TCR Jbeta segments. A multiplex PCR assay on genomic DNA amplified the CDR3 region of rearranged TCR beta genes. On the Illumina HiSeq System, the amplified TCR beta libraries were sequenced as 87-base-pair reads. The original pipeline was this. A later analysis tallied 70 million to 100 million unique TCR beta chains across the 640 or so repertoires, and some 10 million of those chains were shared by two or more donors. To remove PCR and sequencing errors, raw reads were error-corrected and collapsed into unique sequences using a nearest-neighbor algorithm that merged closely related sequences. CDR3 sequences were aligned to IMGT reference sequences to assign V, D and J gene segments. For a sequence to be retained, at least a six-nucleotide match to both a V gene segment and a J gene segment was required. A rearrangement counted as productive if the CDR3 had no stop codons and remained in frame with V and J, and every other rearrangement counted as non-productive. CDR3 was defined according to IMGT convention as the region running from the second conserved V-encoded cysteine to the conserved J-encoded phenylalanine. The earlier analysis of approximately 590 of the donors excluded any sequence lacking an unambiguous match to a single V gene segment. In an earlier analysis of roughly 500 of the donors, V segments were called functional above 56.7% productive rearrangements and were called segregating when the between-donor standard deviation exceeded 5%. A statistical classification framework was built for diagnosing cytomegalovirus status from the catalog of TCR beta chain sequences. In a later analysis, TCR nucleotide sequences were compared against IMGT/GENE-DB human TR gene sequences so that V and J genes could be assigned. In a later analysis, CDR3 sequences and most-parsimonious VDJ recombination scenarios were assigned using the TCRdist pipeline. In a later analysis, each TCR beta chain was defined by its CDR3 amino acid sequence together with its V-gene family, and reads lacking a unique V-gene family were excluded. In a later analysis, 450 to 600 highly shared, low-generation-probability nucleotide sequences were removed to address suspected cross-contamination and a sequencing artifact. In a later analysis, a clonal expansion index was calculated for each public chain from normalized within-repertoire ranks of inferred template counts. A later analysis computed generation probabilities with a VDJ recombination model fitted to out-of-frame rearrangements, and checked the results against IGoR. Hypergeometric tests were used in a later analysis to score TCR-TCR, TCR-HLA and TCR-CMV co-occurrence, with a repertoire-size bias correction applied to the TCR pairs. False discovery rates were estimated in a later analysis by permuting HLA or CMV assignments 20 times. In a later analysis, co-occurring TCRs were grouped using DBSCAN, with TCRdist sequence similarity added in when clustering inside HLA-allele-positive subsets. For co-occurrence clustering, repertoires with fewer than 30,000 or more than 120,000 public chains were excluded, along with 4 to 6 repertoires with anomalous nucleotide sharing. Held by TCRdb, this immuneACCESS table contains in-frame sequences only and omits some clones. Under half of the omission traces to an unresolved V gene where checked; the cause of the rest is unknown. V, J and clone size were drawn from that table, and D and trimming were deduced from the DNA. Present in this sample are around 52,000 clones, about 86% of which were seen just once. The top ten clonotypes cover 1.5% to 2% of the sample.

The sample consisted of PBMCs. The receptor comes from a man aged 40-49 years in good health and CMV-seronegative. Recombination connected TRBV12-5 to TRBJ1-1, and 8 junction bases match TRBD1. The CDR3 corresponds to CASGLGQGEAFF. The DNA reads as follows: TGTGCTAGTGGTTTGGGACAGGGGGAAGCTTTCTTT.